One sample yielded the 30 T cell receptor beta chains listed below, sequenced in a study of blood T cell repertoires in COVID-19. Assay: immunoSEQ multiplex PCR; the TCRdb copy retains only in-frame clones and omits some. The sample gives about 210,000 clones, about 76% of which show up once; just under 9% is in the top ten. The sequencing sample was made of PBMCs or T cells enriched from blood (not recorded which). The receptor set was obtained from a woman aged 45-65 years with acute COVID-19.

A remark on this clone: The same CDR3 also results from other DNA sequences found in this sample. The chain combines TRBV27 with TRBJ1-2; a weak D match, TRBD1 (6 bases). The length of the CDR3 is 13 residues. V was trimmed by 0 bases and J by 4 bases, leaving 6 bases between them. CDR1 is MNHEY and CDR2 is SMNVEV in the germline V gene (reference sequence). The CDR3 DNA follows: TGTGCCAGCAGTTTATCACAGGGCTATGGCTACACCTTC. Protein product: CASSLSQGYGYTF.

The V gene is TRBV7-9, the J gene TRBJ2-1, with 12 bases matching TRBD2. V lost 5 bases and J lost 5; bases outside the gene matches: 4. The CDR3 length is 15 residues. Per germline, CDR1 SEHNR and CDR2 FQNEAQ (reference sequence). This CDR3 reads CASSISSGGDNEQFF. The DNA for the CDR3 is TGTGCCAGCAGCATATCTAGCGGGGGGGACAATGAGCAGTTCTTC.

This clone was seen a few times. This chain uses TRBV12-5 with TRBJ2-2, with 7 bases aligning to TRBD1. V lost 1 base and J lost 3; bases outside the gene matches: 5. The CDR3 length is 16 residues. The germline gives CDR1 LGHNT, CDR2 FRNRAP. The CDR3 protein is CASGLGQGLDTGELFF. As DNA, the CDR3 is TGTGCTAGTGGTTTGGGACAGGGTCTCGACACCGGGGAGCTGTTTTTT.

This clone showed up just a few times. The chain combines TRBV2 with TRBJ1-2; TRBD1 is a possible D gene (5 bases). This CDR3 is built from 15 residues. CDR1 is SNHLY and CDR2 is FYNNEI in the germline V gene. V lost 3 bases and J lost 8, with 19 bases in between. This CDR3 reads CASSDPRDSIRGYTF. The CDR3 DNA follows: TGTGCCAGCAGTGACCCCCGGGACTCCATAAGGGGCTACACCTTC. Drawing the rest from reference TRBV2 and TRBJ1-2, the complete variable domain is EPEVTQTPSHQVTQMGQEVILRCVPISNHLYFYWYRQILGQKVEFLVSFYNNEISEKSEIFDDQFSVERPDGSNFTLKIRSTKLEDSAMYFCASSDPRDSIRGYTFGSGTRLTVV.

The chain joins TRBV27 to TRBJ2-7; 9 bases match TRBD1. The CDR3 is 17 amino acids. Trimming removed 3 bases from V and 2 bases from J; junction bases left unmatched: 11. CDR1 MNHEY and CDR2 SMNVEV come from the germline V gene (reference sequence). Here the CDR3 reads CASSLIGGQGRAYEQYF. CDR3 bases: TGTGCCAGCAGTTTGATCGGGGGACAGGGTAGGGCCTACGAGCAGTACTTC.

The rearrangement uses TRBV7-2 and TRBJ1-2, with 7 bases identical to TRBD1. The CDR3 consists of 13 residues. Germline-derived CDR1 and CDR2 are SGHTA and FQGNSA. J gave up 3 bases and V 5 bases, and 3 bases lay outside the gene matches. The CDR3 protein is CASSIDRDYGYTF. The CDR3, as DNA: TGTGCCAGCAGCATCGACAGGGACTATGGCTACACCTTC.

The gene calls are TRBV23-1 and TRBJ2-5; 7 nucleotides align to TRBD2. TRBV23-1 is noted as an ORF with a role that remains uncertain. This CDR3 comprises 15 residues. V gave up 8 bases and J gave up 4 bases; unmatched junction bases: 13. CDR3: CASPEAGPGGETQYF. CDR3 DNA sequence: TGCGCCAGCCCTGAGGCGGGGCCGGGGGGAGAGACCCAGTACTTC.

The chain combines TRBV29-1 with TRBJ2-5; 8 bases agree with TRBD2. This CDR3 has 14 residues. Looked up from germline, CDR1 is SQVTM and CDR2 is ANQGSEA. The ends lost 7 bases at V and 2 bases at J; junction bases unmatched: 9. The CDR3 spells CSGVSGGWQETQYF. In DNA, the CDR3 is TGCAGCGGGGTGAGCGGGGGATGGCAAGAGACCCAGTACTTC.

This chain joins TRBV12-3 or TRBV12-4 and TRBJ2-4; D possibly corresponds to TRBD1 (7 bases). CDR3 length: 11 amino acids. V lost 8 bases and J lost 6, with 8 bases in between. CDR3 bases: TGTGCCAGCCAGGGGGGAAACATTCAGTACTTC. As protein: CASQGGNIQYF.

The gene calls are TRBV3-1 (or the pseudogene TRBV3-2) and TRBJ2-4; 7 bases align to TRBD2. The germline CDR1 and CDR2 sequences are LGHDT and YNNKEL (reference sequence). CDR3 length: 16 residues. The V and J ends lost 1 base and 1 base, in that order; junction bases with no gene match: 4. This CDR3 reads CASSQGSGMAKNIQYF. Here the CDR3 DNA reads TGTGCCAGCAGCCAAGGGAGCGGGATGGCCAAAAACATTCAGTACTTC.

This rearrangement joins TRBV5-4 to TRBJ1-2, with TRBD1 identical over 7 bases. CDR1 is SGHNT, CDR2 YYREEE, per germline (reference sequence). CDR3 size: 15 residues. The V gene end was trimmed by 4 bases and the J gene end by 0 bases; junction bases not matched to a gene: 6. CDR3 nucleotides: TGTGCCAGCAGCCCTGGGGGGACAGCTAACTATGGCTACACCTTC. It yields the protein CASSPGGTANYGYTF.

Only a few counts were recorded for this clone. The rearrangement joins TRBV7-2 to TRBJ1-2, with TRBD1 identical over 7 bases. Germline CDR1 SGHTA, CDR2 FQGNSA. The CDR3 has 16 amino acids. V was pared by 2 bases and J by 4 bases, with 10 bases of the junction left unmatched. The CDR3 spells CASSLLSPGQTYGYTF. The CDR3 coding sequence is TGTGCCAGCAGCTTACTCAGCCCGGGACAGACCTATGGCTACACCTTC.

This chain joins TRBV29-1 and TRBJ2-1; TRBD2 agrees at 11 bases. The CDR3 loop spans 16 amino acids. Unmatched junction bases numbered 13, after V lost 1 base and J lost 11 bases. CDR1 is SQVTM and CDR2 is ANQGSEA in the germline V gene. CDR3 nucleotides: TGCAGCGTTGAAGTCGTAACTTCCGGGACTAGCGGCCAGCAGTTCTTC. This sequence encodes CSVEVVTSGTSGQQFF.

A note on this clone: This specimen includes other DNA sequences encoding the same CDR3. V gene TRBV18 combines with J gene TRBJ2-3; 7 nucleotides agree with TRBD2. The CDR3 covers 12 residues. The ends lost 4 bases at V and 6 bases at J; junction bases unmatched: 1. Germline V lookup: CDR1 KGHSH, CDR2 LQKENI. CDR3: CASSLRGDTQYF. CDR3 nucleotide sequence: TGTGCCAGCTCACTGCGGGGGGATACGCAGTATTTT.

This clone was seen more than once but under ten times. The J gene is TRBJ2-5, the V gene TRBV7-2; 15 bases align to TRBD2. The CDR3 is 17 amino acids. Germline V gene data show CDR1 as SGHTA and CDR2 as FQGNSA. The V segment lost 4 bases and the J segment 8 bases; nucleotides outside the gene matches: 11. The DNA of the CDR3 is TGTGCCAGCAGCTCGGGACTAGCGGGGGGCTCGGTAGTAACCCAGTACTTC. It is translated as CASSSGLAGGSVVTQYF.

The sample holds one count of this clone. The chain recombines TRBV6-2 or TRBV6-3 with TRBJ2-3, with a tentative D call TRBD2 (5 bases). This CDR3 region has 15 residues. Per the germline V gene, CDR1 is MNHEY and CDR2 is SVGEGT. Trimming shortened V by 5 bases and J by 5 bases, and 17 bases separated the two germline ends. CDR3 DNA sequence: TGTGCCAGCAGTCTGGGGAACCCCGGGGAAGATACGCAGTATTTT. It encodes CASSLGNPGEDTQYF.

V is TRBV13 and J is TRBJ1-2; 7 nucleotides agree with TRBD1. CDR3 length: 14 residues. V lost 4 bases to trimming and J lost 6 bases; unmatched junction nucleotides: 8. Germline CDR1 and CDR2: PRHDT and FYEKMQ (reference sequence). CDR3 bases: TGTGCCAGCAGCTCCCGACAGGGCTTTCATGGCTACACCTTC. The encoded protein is CASSSRQGFHGYTF.

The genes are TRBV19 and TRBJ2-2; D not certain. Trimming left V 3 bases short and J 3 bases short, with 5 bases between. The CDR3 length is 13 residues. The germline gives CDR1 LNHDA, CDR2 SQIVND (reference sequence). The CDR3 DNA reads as TGTGCCAGTAGTATTCGGGACACCGGGGAGCTGTTTTTT. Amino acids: CASSIRDTGELFF.

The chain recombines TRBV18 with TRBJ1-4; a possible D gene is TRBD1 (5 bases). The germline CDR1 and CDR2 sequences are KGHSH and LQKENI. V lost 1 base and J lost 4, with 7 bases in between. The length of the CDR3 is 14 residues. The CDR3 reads CASSPRGLNEKLFF. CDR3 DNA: TGTGCCAGCTCACCACGGGGACTTAATGAAAAACTGTTTTTT.

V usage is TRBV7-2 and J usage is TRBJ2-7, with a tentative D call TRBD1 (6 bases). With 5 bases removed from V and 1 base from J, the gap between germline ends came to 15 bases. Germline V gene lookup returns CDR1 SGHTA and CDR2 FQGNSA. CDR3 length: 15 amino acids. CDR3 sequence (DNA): TGTGCCAGCAGCCACACAGGGTCTCATTCCTACGAGCAGTACTTC. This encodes CASSHTGSHSYEQYF.

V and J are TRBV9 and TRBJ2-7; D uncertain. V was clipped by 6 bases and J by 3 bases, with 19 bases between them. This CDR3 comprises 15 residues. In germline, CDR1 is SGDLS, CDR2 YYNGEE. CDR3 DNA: TGTGCCAGCAACCCTCACCACCAGAAAATCTACGAGCAGTACTTC. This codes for CASNPHHQKIYEQYF.

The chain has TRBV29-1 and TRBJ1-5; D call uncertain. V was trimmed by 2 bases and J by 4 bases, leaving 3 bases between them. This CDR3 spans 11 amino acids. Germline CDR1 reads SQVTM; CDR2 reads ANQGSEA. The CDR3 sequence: CSVERNQPQHF. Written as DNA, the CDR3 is TGCAGCGTTGAACGGAATCAGCCCCAGCATTTT.

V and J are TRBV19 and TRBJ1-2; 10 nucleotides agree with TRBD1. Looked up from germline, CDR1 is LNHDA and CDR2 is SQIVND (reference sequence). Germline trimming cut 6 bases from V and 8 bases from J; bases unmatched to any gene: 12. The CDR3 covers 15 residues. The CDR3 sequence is CASSTLTGTGVGYTF. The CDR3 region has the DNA TGTGCCAGTAGCACGCTGACCGGGACAGGGGTAGGCTACACCTTC.

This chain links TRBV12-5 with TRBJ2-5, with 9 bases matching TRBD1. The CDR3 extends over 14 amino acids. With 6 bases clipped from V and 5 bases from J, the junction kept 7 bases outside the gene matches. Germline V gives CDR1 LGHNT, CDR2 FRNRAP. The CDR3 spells CASGPGQGRETQYF. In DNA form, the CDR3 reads TGTGCTAGTGGCCCGGGACAGGGCCGTGAGACCCAGTACTTC. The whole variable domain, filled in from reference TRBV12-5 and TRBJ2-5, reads DARVTQTPRHKVTEMGQEVTMRCQPILGHNTVFWYRQTMMQGLELLAYFRNRAPLDDSGMPKDRFSAEMPDATLATLKIQPSEPRDSAVYFCASGPGQGRETQYFGPGTRLLVL.

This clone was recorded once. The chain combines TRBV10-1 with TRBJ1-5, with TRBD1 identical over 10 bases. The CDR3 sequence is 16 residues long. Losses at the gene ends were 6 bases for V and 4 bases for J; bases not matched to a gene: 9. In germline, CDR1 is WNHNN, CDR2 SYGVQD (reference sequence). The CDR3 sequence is CASREAPGQGNQPQHF. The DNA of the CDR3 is TGCGCCAGCAGGGAGGCCCCGGGACAGGGGAATCAGCCCCAGCATTTT.

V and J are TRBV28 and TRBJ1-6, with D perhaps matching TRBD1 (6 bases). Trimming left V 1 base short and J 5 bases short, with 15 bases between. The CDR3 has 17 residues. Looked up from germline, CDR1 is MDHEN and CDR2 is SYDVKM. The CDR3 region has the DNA TGTGCCAGCAGTTTATCGCCCTCAGGGGCAAATAATTCACCCCTCCACTTT. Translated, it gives CASSLSPSGANNSPLHF.

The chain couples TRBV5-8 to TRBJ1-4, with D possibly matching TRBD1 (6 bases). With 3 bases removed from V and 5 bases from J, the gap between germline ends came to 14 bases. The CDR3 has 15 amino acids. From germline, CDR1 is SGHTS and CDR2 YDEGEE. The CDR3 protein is CASSYHRVQNEKLFF. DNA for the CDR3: TGTGCCAGCAGCTACCACAGGGTACAGAATGAAAAACTGTTTTTT. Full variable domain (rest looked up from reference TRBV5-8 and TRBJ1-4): EAGVTQSPTHLIKTRGQQATLRCSPISGHTSVYWYQQALGLGLQFLLWYDEGEERNRGNFPPRFSGRQFPNYSSELNVNALELEDSALYLCASSYHRVQNEKLFFGSGTQLSVL.

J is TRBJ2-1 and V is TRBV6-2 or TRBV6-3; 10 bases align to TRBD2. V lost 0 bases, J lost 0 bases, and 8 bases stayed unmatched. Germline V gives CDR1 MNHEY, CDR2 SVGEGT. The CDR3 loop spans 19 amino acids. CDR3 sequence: CASSYSFQRGGPSYNEQFF. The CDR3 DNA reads TGTGCCAGCAGTTACTCGTTCCAGCGGGGGGGCCCCTCCTACAATGAGCAGTTCTTC.

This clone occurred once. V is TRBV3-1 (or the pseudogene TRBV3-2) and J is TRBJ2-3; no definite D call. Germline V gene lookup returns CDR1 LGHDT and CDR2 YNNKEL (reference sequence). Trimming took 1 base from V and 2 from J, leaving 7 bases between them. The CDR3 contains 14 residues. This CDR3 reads CASSQGLYTDTQYF. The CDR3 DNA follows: TGTGCCAGCAGCCAAGGCCTATACACAGATACGCAGTATTTT.

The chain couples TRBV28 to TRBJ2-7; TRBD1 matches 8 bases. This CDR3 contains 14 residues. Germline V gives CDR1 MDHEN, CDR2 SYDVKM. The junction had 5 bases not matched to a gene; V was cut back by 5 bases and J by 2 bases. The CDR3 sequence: CASSPGQGTYEQYF. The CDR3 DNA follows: TGTGCCAGCAGTCCAGGACAGGGAACCTACGAGCAGTACTTC. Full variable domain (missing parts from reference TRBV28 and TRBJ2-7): DVKVTQSSRYLVKRTGEKVFLECVQDMDHENMFWYRQDPGLGLRLIYFSYDVKMKEKGDIPEGYSVSREKKERFSLILESASTNQTSMYLCASSPGQGTYEQYFGPGTRLTVT.